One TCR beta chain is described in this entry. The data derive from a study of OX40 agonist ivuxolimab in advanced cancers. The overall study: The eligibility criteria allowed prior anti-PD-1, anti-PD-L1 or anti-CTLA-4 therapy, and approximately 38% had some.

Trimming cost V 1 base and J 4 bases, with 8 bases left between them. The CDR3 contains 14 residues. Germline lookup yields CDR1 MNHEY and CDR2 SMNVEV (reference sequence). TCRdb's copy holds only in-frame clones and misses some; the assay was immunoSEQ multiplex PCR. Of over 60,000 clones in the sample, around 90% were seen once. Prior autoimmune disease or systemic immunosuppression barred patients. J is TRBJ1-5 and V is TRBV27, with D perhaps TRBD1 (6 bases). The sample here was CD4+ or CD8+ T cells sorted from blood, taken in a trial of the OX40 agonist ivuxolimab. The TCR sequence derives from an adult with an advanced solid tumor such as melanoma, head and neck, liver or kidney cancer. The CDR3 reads CASSLYRENQPQHF. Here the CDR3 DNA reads TGTGCCAGCAGTTTATACAGGGAAAATCAGCCCCAGCATTTT.